One and the same sample provided the 19 T cell receptor beta chains below, sequenced in a study of human T cells and chemical hapten exposure. Time point reported: patch test 2, 6 weeks after DPC sensitization. Sample treatment: therapeutic diphenylcyclopropenone sensitization with weekly scalp DPC. TCRdb independently ran MiXCR on the RACE reads; one entry per CDR3 protein. This sample yields 95,000 or so distinct CDR3 sequences, of which about an eighth are seen a single time; approximately 3.3% belongs to the top ten. The material sequenced was whole blood, taken in connection with sensitization to the hapten diphenylcyclopropenone (DPC). The receptor set was obtained from a woman between 40 and 55 years old with alopecia areata. Some clones in this sample may be carry-over from other donors' samples.

In this sample, this clonotype turned up many times. The rearrangement joins TRBV7-2 to TRBJ2-2, with no clear D. CDR1 is SGHTA, CDR2 FQGNSA, per germline. The CDR3 is 13 amino acids. V gave up 5 bases and J gave up 4 bases, with 8 bases separating them. CDR3 DNA sequence: TGTGCCAGCAGCCTTCAGGCCACCGGGGAGCTGTTTTTT. This sequence encodes CASSLQATGELFF.

This clonotype occurred many times. The chain joins TRBV30 to TRBJ1-1, with TRBD1 identical over 9 bases. Unmatched junction bases numbered 5, after V lost 3 bases and J lost 0 bases. This CDR3 is built from 15 residues. Germline V CDR1 and CDR2: GTSNPN, SVGIG (reference sequence). CDR3 amino acids: CAWSRTGALNTEAFF. The CDR3 DNA follows: TGTGCCTGGAGCCGGACAGGGGCTTTGAACACTGAAGCTTTCTTT.

Worth noting for this clonotype: A read error may account for a junction end that differs from germline. This chain connects TRBV6-5 to TRBJ1-2; 7 bases are shared with TRBD1. CDR3 size: 17 residues. CDR1 is MNHEY and CDR2 is SVGAGI in the germline V gene. In nucleotides, the CDR3 is TGTGCCAGCAGTCACTCGATCTGGGACAGTCCTAACTATGGCTACACCTTC. Translated, it gives CASSHSIWDSPNYGYTF.

The V gene is TRBV7-9, the J gene TRBJ2-1, with D perhaps TRBD2 (6 bases). The germline V gene encodes CDR1 SEHNR and CDR2 FQNEAQ (reference sequence). V lost 5 bases and J lost 1, with 15 bases in between. This CDR3 contains 16 residues. The CDR3 loop is CASSPRGSQSYNEQFF. The CDR3 region has the DNA TGTGCCAGCAGCCCCCGGGGGAGCCAGTCCTACAATGAGCAGTTCTTC.

In its sample, this clonotype was seen a few times. This chain connects TRBV7-9 to TRBJ1-2; perhaps TRBD1 as D (6 bases). The V end was cut by 4 bases, the J end by 2 bases, with 14 bases between. The CDR3 consists of 15 residues. Germline V gene sequence: CDR1 SEHNR, CDR2 FQNEAQ (reference sequence). This CDR3 reads CASSSSRGWNYGYTF. In DNA, the CDR3 is TGTGCCAGCAGCTCTTCCAGGGGTTGGAACTATGGCTACACCTTC.

This clonotype was counted a few times. The rearrangement uses TRBV12-3 or TRBV12-4 and TRBJ2-7; no firm D call. Trimming took off 6 bases at V and 3 bases at J, with 9 bases between the two ends. The CDR3 contains 12 residues. CDR3 DNA: TGTGCCAGCAGGTACGGAGACTACGAGCAGTACTTC. Protein sequence: CASRYGDYEQYF.

This clonotype was counted at least ten times. The chain carries TRBV3-1 and TRBJ1-2; D is unresolved. Trimming removed 4 bases at V and 4 bases at J, with 10 bases between. Per germline, CDR1 LGHDT and CDR2 YNNKEL (reference sequence). The CDR3 consists of 13 residues. CDR3 region: CASSLRPSYGYTF. DNA of the CDR3: TGTGCCAGCAGCCTTCGACCGTCCTATGGCTACACCTTC.

This clonotype was detected ten times or more. The chain links TRBV18 to TRBJ2-3, with 10 bases aligning to TRBD1. Unmatched junction bases numbered 5, after V lost 3 bases and J lost 5 bases. Germline V CDR1 and CDR2: KGHSH, LQKENI. This CDR3 contains 15 residues. The CDR3 nucleotides are TGTGCCAGCTCACCTCCGACAGGGGGCAGAGATACGCAGTATTTT. This encodes CASSPPTGGRDTQYF.

The sample holds one count of this clonotype. The chain uses TRBV7-3 and TRBJ1-2; 10 bases match TRBD1. The V and J ends lost 5 bases and 8 bases, in that order; junction bases with no gene match: 5. The germline V gene has CDR1 SGHTA and CDR2 FQGTGA. This CDR3 comprises 13 residues. CDR3 in amino acids: CASSPGQGGGYTF. CDR3 DNA sequence: TGTGCCAGCAGCCCTGGACAGGGGGGCGGCTACACCTTC.

This clonotype was seen more than once but under ten times. This sequence joins TRBV7-2 and TRBJ1-3, with D hard to call. V lost 3 bases and J lost 3, with 6 bases in between. Germline V CDR1 and CDR2: SGHTA, FQGNSA. This CDR3 has 13 amino acids. DNA of the CDR3: TGTGCCAGCAGCTTCGACAATGGAAACACCATATATTTT. This translates into CASSFDNGNTIYF. The variable domain in full, completed from reference TRBV7-2 and TRBJ1-3, reads GAGVSQSPSNKVTEKGKDVELRCDPISGHTALYWYRQSLGQGLEFLIYFQGNSAPDKSGLPSDRFSAERTGGSVSTLTIQRTQQEDSAVYLCASSFDNGNTIYFGEGSWLTVV.

This clonotype was counted only a few times. The gene calls are TRBV7-8 and TRBJ2-2; 12 nucleotides line up with TRBD2. Germline CDR1 and CDR2: SGHVS and FQNEAQ. The CDR3 is made up of 21 amino acids. V lost 3 bases and J lost 5; bases outside the gene matches: 19. The CDR3 is CASSFFLARLAGGKGTGELFF. The DNA for the CDR3 is TGTGCCAGCAGCTTCTTTCTCGCTCGCCTAGCGGGAGGGAAAGGAACCGGGGAGCTGTTTTTT.

This rearrangement joins TRBV28 to TRBJ2-3, with D perhaps matching TRBD2 (6 bases). The CDR3 runs to 14 residues. CDR1 is MDHEN and CDR2 is SYDVKM in the germline V gene. Trimming took 1 base from V and 7 from J, leaving 12 bases between them. The CDR3 sequence is CASSLSGSQNTQYF. The DNA for the CDR3 is TGTGCCAGCAGTTTATCCGGGAGCCAAAATACGCAGTATTTT. Full variable domain (missing parts from reference TRBV28 and TRBJ2-3): DVKVTQSSRYLVKRTGEKVFLECVQDMDHENMFWYRQDPGLGLRLIYFSYDVKMKEKGDIPEGYSVSREKKERFSLILESASTNQTSMYLCASSLSGSQNTQYFGPGTRLTVL.

Note on this clonotype: Possible read error: a much larger clone is one base away. This chain links TRBV6-5 with TRBJ1-2, with TRBD1 as a possible D gene (5 bases). Looked up from germline, CDR1 is MNHEY and CDR2 is SVGAGI. V was pared by 9 bases and J by 7 bases, with 12 bases between. This CDR3 has 11 amino acids. The CDR3 spells CASTRGGGYTF. For the CDR3, the DNA is TGTGCCAGTACAAGGGGAGGTGGCTACACCTTC.

This clonotype was seen only a few times. The rearrangement joins TRBV6-1 to TRBJ2-3, with 8 bases identical to TRBD1. Germline lookup yields CDR1 MNHNS and CDR2 SASEGT. V shed 4 bases, J shed 5 bases, and the junction held 5 bases outside the gene matches. This CDR3 spans 14 amino acids. CDR3 sequence reads: CASSVDRAIDTQYF. CDR3 nucleotide sequence: TGTGCCAGCAGTGTGGACAGGGCCATAGATACGCAGTATTTT.

This chain links TRBV4-1 with TRBJ2-6; D ambiguous. CDR3 size: 13 residues. CDR1 and CDR2 (germline): MGHRA, YSYEKL. Trimming left V 4 bases short and J 2 bases short, with 3 bases between. The CDR3 DNA reads as TGCGCCAGCAGCCCCGCTGGGGCCAACGTCCTGACTTTC. Its translation: CASSPAGANVLTF.

This rearrangement joins TRBV20-1 to TRBJ2-2; D assignment may be TRBD1 or TRBD2 (5 bases each). The CDR3 has 18 amino acids. Germline V gene data show CDR1 as DFQATT and CDR2 as SNEGSKA (reference sequence). Trimming shortened V by 1 base and J by 3 bases, and 21 bases separated the two germline ends. CDR3 residues: CSARGLGPGQGYTGELFF. The DNA for the CDR3 is TGCAGTGCTAGAGGGTTAGGTCCGGGGCAGGGTTACACCGGGGAGCTGTTTTTT.

This clonotype was counted a few times. The chain uses TRBV29-1 and TRBJ2-5; 11 nucleotides align to TRBD2. CDR1 is SQVTM, CDR2 ANQGSEA, per germline. The CDR3 consists of 15 residues. J gave up 6 bases and V 6 bases, and 12 bases lay outside the gene matches. In DNA, the CDR3 is TGCAGCGTGACCGGGACTAGCGGAGTGGAGAAGACCCAGTACTTC. It specifies CSVTGTSGVEKTQYF.

This clonotype was recorded a few times. The rearrangement uses TRBV20-1 and TRBJ2-7; TRBD1 aligns across 8 bases. Germline V CDR1 and CDR2: DFQATT, SNEGSKA (reference sequence). The CDR3 spans 15 residues. J gave up 8 bases and V 5 bases, and 17 bases lay outside the gene matches. The CDR3 is CSAAPGSGQGSQQYF. The CDR3, as DNA: TGCAGTGCTGCCCCCGGATCCGGACAGGGCTCCCAGCAGTACTTC.

This clonotype was detected once. A single base separates this from a much larger clone, so it may be a read error. The chain employs TRBV28 and TRBJ1-3, with 7 bases that match TRBD1. The CDR3 has 17 amino acids. CDR1 is MDHEN and CDR2 is SYDVKM in the germline V gene. The CDR3 region is CVSIQGGKVSGGNTIYF. CDR3 nucleotide sequence: TGTGTCAGCATCCAGGGGGGGAAGGTCTCGGGAGGAAACACCATATATTTT.